This paragraph covers one T cell receptor (beta chain) sequence. The antigen remains unidentified. The V segment lost 3 bases and the J segment 6 bases; nucleotides outside the gene matches: 4. There are 13 residues in the CDR3. Germline assignment: CDR1 SGDLS and CDR2 YYNGEE. The sample is drawn from a study of cytomegalovirus exposure and HLA in healthy donors. Study-wide results and limits: On later analysis, the bulk of CMV-associated TCR beta chains appeared to be HLA-restricted. As confirmed in vitro, a few CMV-associated chains were specific for CMV antigens.

Primers included in the PCR were 60 Vbeta and 13 Jbeta primers. Libraries were prepared by immunoSEQ multiplex PCR; TCRdb keeps only in-frame clonotypes and omits some of them. The top ten clones hold 1.8% of a sample with 140,000 to 150,000 clones, approximately 80% of them seen once. The clonotype originates from a man aged 40-50 years in good health and CMV-seronegative. The chain recombines TRBV9 with TRBJ2-3, with TRBD2 matching 7 bases. The material sequenced was PBMCs. The CDR3 DNA follows: TGTGCCAGCAGCGCCCATAGCGGGGATACGCAGTATTTT. Translation: CASSAHSGDTQYF. Full variable domain (remainder filled in from reference TRBV9 and TRBJ2-3): DSGVTQTPKHLITATGQRVTLRCSPRSGDLSVYWYQQSLDQGLQFLIQYYNGEERAKGNILERFSAQQFPDLHSELNLSSLELGDSALYFCASSAHSGDTQYFGPGTRLTVL.